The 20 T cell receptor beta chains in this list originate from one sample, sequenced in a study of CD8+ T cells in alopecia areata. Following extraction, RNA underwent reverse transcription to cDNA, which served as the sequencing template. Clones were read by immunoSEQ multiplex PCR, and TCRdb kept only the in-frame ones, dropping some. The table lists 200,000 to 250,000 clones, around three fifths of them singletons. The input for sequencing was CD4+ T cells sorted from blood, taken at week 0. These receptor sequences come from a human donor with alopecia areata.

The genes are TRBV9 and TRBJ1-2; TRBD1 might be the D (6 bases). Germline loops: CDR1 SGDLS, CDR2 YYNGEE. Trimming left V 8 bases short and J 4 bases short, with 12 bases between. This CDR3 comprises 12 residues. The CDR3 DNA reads TGTGCCAGTCACAGGGCCGGCTATGGCTACACCTTC. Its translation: CASHRAGYGYTF.

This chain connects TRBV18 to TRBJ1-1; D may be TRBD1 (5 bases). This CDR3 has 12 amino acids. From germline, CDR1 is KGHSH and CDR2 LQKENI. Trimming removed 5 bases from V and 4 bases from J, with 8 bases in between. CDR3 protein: CASSSRGTEAFF. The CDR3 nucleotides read TGTGCCAGCTCATCAAGGGGCACTGAAGCTTTCTTT.

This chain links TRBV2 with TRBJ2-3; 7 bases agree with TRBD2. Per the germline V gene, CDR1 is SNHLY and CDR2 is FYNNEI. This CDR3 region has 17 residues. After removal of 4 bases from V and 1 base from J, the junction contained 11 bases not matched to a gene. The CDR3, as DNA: TGTGCCAGCAGTGCCTACTCTGGCGGGAGCCGCACAGATACGCAGTATTTT. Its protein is CASSAYSGGSRTDTQYF. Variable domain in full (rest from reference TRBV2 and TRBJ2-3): EPEVTQTPSHQVTQMGQEVILRCVPISNHLYFYWYRQILGQKVEFLVSFYNNEISEKSEIFDDQFSVERPDGSNFTLKIRSTKLEDSAMYFCASSAYSGGSRTDTQYFGPGTRLTVL.

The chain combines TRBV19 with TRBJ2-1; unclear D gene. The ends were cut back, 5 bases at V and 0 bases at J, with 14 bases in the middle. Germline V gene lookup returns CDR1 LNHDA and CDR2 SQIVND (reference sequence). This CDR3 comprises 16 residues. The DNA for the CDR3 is TGTGCCAGTAGTGCCACTTGGCAGAGCTCCTACAATGAGCAGTTCTTC. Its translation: CASSATWQSSYNEQFF.

CDR3 DNA sequence: TGTGCCTGGAAACTACAGGGGCTCTATGGCTACACCTTC. Protein product: CAWKLQGLYGYTF. The V gene is TRBV30, the J gene TRBJ1-2; 7 nucleotides line up with TRBD1. Germline lookup yields CDR1 GTSNPN and CDR2 SVGIG (reference sequence). The CDR3 spans 13 residues. J was trimmed by 4 bases and V by 4 bases; bases with no gene match: 6.

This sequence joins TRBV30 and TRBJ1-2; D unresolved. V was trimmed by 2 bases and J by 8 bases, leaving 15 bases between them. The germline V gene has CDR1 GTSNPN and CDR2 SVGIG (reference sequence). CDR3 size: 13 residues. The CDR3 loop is CAWSRPTGYGYTF. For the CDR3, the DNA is TGTGCCTGGAGTCGCCCGACGGGTTACGGCTACACCTTC. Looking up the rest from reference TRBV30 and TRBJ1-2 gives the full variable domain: SQTIHQWPATLVQPVGSPLSLECTVEGTSNPNLYWYRQAAGRGLQLLFYSVGIGQISSEVPQNLSASRPQDRQFILSSKKLLLSDSGFYLCAWSRPTGYGYTFGSGTRLTVV.

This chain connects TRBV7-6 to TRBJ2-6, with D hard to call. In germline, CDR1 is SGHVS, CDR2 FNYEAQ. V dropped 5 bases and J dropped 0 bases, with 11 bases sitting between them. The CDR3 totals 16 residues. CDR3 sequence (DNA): TGTGCCAGCAGCAAAAGTGGGAACTCTGGGGCCAACGTCCTGACTTTC. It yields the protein CASSKSGNSGANVLTF.

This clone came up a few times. This chain's CDR3 is CAWSRRSGYTF. The CDR3 nucleotides are TGTGCCTGGAGTCGGCGGAGCGGCTACACCTTC. The V and J genes are TRBV30 and TRBJ1-2; unclear D gene. Between the trimmed V and J ends, which lost 2 bases and 8 bases, there was a span of 9 bases. Germline CDR1 reads GTSNPN; CDR2 reads SVGIG (reference sequence). The CDR3 covers 11 residues.

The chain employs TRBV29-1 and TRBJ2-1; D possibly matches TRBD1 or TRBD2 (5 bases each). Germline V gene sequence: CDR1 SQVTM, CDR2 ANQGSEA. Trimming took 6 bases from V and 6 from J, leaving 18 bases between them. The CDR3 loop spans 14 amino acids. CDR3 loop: CSVSRDALLNEQFF. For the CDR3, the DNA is TGCAGCGTATCCCGGGACGCCCTTCTCAATGAGCAGTTCTTC.

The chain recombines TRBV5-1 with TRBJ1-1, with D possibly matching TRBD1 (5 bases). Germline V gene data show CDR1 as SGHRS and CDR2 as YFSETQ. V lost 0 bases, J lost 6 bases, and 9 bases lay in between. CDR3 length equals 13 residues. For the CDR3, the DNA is TGCGCCAGCAGCTTGGGACAGATCGCTGAAGCTTTCTTT. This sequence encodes CASSLGQIAEAFF. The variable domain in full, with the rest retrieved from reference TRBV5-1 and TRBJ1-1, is KAGVTQTPRYLIKTRGQQVTLSCSPISGHRSVSWYQQTPGQGLQFLFEYFSETQRNKGNFPGRFSGRQFSNSRSEMNVSTLELGDSALYLCASSLGQIAEAFFGQGTRLTVV.

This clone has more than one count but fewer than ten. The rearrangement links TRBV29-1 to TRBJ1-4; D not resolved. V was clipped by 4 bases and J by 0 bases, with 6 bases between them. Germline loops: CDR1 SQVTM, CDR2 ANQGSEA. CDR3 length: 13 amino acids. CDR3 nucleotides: TGCAGCGTTGGGCGGGCAACTAATGAAAAACTGTTTTTT. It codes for CSVGRATNEKLFF.

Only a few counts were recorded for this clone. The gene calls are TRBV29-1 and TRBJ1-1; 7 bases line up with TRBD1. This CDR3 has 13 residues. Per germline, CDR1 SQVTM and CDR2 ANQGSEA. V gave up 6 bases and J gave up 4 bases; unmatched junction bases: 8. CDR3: CSVQGVMGTEAFF. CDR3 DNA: TGCAGCGTGCAGGGGGTTATGGGCACTGAAGCTTTCTTT.

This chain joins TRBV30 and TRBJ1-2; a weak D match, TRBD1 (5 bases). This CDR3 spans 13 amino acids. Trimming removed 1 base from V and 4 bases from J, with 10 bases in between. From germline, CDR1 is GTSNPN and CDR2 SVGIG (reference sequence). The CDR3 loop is CAWSGGDSYGYTF. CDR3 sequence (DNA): TGTGCCTGGAGTGGAGGGGATTCCTATGGCTACACCTTC.

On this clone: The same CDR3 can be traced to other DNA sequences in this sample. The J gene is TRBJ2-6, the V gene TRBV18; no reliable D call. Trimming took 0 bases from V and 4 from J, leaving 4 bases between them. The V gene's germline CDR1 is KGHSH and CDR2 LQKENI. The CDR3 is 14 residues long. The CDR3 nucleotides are TGTGCCAGCTCACCACCCTCAGGGGCCAACGTCCTGACTTTC. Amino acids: CASSPPSGANVLTF.

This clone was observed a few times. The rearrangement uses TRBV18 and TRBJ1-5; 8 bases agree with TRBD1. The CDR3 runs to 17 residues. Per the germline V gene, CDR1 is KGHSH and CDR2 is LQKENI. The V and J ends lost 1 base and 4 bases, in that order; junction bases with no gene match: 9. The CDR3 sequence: CASSPLARGQDNQPQHF. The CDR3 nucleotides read TGTGCCAGCTCACCACTAGCTCGGGGACAGGATAATCAGCCCCAGCATTTT.

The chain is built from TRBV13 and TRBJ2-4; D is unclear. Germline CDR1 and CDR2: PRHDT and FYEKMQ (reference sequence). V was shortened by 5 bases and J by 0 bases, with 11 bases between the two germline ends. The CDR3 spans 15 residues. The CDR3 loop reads CASSGAARAKNIQYF. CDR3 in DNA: TGTGCCAGCAGCGGAGCTGCACGAGCCAAAAACATTCAGTACTTC.

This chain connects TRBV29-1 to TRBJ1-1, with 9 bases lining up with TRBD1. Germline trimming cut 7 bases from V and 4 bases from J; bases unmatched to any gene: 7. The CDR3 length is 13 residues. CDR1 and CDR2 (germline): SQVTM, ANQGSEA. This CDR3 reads CSAGTGIGTEAFF. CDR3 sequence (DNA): TGCAGCGCCGGGACAGGGATTGGCACTGAAGCTTTCTTT.

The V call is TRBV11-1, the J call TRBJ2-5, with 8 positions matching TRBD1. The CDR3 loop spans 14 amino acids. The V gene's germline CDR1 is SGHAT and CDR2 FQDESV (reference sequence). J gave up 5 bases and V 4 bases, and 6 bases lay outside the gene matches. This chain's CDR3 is CASSSDRDGETQYF. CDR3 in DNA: TGTGCCAGCAGCTCGGACAGGGATGGTGAGACCCAGTACTTC.

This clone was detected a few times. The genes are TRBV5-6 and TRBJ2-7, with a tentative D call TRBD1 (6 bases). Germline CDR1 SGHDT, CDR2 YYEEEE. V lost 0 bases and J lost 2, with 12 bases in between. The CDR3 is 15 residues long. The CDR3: CASSLGDTATYEQYF. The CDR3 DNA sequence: TGTGCCAGCAGCTTGGGGGACACAGCCACCTACGAGCAGTACTTC.

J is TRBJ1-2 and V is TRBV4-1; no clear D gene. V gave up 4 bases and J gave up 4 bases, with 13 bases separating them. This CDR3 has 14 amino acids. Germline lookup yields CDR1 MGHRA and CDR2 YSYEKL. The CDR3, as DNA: TGCGCCAGCAGCCCGACACTTGGAATCTATGGCTACACCTTC. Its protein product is CASSPTLGIYGYTF.